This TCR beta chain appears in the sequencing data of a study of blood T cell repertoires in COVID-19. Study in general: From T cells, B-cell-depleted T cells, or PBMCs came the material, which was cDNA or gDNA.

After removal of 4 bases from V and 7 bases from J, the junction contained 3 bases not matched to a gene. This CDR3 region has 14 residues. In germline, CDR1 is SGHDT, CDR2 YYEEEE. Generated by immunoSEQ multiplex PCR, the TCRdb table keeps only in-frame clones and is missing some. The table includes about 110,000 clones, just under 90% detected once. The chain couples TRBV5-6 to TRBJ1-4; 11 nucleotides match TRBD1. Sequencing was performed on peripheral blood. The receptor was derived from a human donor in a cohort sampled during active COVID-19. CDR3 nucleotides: TGTGCCAGCAGCACGGACAGGGGGCTTGAAAAACTGTTTTTT. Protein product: CASSTDRGLEKLFF.